The 32 T cell receptor beta chains reported below all come from one sample, sequenced in a study of identical twins. TCRdb called the 5' RACE reads again in MiXCR, with one record for every CDR3 protein. The repertoire consists of hundreds of thousands of distinct CDR3 sequences, with approximately 9% occurring once and the leading ten covering about 0.98%. This same sample was also taken into another study, of yellow fever vaccine responses in identical twins.

The specimen was PBMCs. Source of these receptors: a woman in her late teens or twenties in good health.

This clonotype was observed a handful of times. V usage is TRBV6-5 and J usage is TRBJ2-7, with D perhaps TRBD2 (5 bases). Trimming left V 2 bases short and J 6 bases short, with 8 bases between. CDR3 length: 12 amino acids. Germline loops: CDR1 MNHEY, CDR2 SVGAGI. The CDR3 region is CASSYIRGEQYF. The DNA of the CDR3 is TGTGCCAGCAGTTACATACGGGGCGAGCAGTACTTC.

In its sample, this clonotype was seen a few times. The chain links TRBV30 to TRBJ2-1; the match to TRBD2 covers 8 bases. This CDR3 has 11 amino acids. V was pared by 2 bases and J by 9 bases, with 0 bases of the junction left unmatched. The germline gives CDR1 GTSNPN, CDR2 SVGIG (reference sequence). The CDR3 sequence is CAWSSGSEQFF. The CDR3 region has the DNA TGTGCCTGGAGTAGCGGGAGTGAGCAGTTCTTC.

Turning to this clonotype: This could be a read error, since a much larger clone is one nucleotide away. This sequence joins TRBV20-1 and TRBJ2-1; 12 positions match TRBD2. Germline-derived CDR1 and CDR2 are DFQATT and SNEGSKA (reference sequence). The CDR3 extends over 17 amino acids. DNA of the CDR3: TGCTGTGCTCCCGGGACTAGCGGGCGTAGATCCTACAATGAGCAGTTCTTC. Amino acids: CCAPGTSGRRSYNEQFF.

The sample holds many counts of this clonotype. V is TRBV4-3 and J is TRBJ2-1, with D hard to call. This CDR3 spans 16 amino acids. Germline CDR1 reads LGHNA; CDR2 reads YSLEER. V lost 1 base and J lost 0, with 10 bases in between. The CDR3 sequence is CASSQVYRSSYNEQFF. The CDR3 coding sequence is TGCGCCAGCAGCCAAGTGTACAGAAGCTCCTACAATGAGCAGTTCTTC.

The sample holds a few counts of this clonotype. The chain carries TRBV27 and TRBJ2-7; TRBD2 matches at 9 bases. The CDR3 has 13 residues. V dropped 5 bases and J dropped 3; count of bases not matched to a gene: 2. CDR1 is MNHEY and CDR2 is SMNVEV in the germline V gene (reference sequence). The CDR3 reads CASSSGRIYEQYF. CDR3 nucleotides: TGTGCCAGCAGTAGCGGGAGGATCTACGAGCAGTACTTC.

The chain carries TRBV7-6 and TRBJ1-4, with D unclear. In germline, CDR1 is SGHVS, CDR2 FNYEAQ. The CDR3 is made up of 14 amino acids. Trimming left V 2 bases short and J 7 bases short, with 11 bases between. The CDR3 sequence: CASSLYHRGEKLFF. The CDR3 DNA reads TGTGCCAGCAGCTTATATCACCGGGGTGAAAAACTGTTTTTT.

The chain joins TRBV12-3 or TRBV12-4 to TRBJ2-1; 9 bases match TRBD2. Losses at the gene ends were 6 bases for V and 5 bases for J; bases not matched to a gene: 5. This CDR3 has 14 amino acids. The CDR3 spells CASRNSGSHNEQFF. The CDR3 coding sequence is TGTGCCAGCAGGAATAGCGGGAGCCACAATGAGCAGTTCTTC.

This clonotype turned up a few times. The chain carries TRBV19 and TRBJ1-6; the D is unclear. There are 16 residues in the CDR3. Germline V lookup: CDR1 LNHDA, CDR2 SQIVND (reference sequence). Deletions cut 3 bases from V and 0 bases from J, with 9 bases between. The CDR3 sequence is CASSIGRDSYNSPLHF. Here the CDR3 DNA reads TGTGCCAGTAGTATCGGACGGGACTCCTATAATTCACCCCTCCACTTT. The whole variable domain, filled in from reference TRBV19 and TRBJ1-6, reads DGGITQSPKYLFRKEGQNVTLSCEQNLNHDAMYWYRQDPGQGLRLIYYSQIVNDFQKGDIAEGYSVSREKKESFPLTVTSAQKNPTAFYLCASSIGRDSYNSPLHFGNGTRLTVT.

The genes are TRBV9 and TRBJ2-7; TRBD1 matches at 8 bases. Germline loops: CDR1 SGDLS, CDR2 YYNGEE. V was clipped by 3 bases and J by 0 bases; unmatched bases: 8. There are 16 residues in the CDR3. DNA for the CDR3: TGTGCCAGCAGCGCCGCCGGCGGACAGGGCTCCTACGAGCAGTACTTC. Its protein is CASSAAGGQGSYEQYF.

A few counts support this clonotype. This chain joins TRBV9 and TRBJ2-5, with 7 bases aligning to TRBD2. The CDR3 consists of 13 residues. V trimming: 3 bases; J trimming: 5 bases; junction bases outside the gene matches: 4. Germline CDR1 reads SGDLS; CDR2 reads YYNGEE. The CDR3 bases are TGTGCCAGCAGCGCGGGGGGATGGGAGACCCAGTACTTC. This gives the protein CASSAGGWETQYF.

This clonotype occurred many times. The chain joins TRBV4-3 to TRBJ2-3; tentatively, D is TRBD1 or TRBD2 (5 bases each). The V end lost 0 bases, the J end lost 11 bases, and 15 bases lay between the germline ends. CDR3 length equals 14 residues. The germline gives CDR1 LGHNA, CDR2 YSLEER. DNA for the CDR3: TGCGCCAGCAGCCAAGAGGGGACCCAAGGCAAGCAGTATTTT. Protein product: CASSQEGTQGKQYF.

The chain recombines TRBV28 with TRBJ2-1; TRBD2 agrees at 11 bases. V trimming: 0 bases; J trimming: 0 bases; junction bases outside the gene matches: 7. CDR1 is MDHEN, CDR2 SYDVKM, per germline. The CDR3 contains 19 residues. CDR3 coding DNA: TGTGCCAGCAGTTTATGGACGCCGGGACTAGCGGACTCCTACAATGAGCAGTTCTTC. Its translation is CASSLWTPGLADSYNEQFF.

This clonotype was found many times. The chain couples TRBV9 to TRBJ2-1, with TRBD2 matching over 7 bases. The CDR3 loop spans 16 amino acids. Per germline, CDR1 SGDLS and CDR2 YYNGEE. V dropped 3 bases and J dropped 7; count of bases not matched to a gene: 13. This chain's CDR3 is CASSGREKDIRNEQFF. CDR3 DNA sequence: TGTGCCAGCAGCGGGCGGGAGAAAGATATCAGGAATGAGCAGTTCTTC.

This clonotype has a count of ten or more. The chain uses TRBV5-1 and TRBJ1-6, with D hard to call. The V and J ends lost 4 bases and 7 bases respectively, with 12 bases between them. Looked up from germline, CDR1 is SGHRS and CDR2 is YFSETQ. The CDR3 is 14 residues long. CDR3 coding DNA: TGCGCCAGCAGCGTGGAGAGTTCGAATTCACCCCTCCACTTT. Protein product: CASSVESSNSPLHF.

The chain couples TRBV6-1 to TRBJ2-6; D perhaps matches TRBD1 (5 bases). Trimming pared 7 bases from V and 0 bases from J, leaving 7 bases between. The CDR3 contains 14 residues. Germline assignment: CDR1 MNHNS and CDR2 SASEGT. Here the CDR3 reads CASKTGSGANVLTF. The CDR3 DNA is TGTGCCAGCAAAACAGGCTCTGGGGCCAACGTCCTGACTTTC.

This clonotype was recorded a few times. The chain uses TRBV2 and TRBJ2-7; maybe TRBD2 (5 bases). CDR3 length equals 15 residues. Trimming took 2 bases from V and 3 from J, leaving 14 bases between them. Germline CDR1 and CDR2: SNHLY and FYNNEI. The DNA for the CDR3 is TGTGCCAGCAGTGAAACCCCCCAACTAGGCTACGAGCAGTACTTC. Protein product: CASSETPQLGYEQYF.

This chain joins TRBV29-1 and TRBJ2-7, with 10 nucleotides matching TRBD1. V was clipped by 4 bases and J by 1 base; unmatched bases: 4. CDR1 and CDR2 from the germline V gene are SQVTM and ANQGSEA. The CDR3 runs 14 residues. The CDR3 coding sequence is TGCAGCGTTGGTGGGGACAGGGGTTCCTACGAGCAGTACTTC. It codes for CSVGGDRGSYEQYF.

The chain links TRBV7-2 to TRBJ2-3; a weak D match, TRBD2 (5 bases). CDR1 and CDR2 from the germline V gene are SGHTA and FQGNSA. The CDR3 has 14 amino acids. V was clipped by 1 base and J by 4 bases, with 9 bases between them. The CDR3 DNA reads TGTGCCAGCAGCTTAGGTGGGAGCGCAGATACGCAGTATTTT. The encoded protein is CASSLGGSADTQYF.

This clonotype was counted between two and nine times. The chain combines TRBV7-2 with TRBJ2-2; TRBD2 might be the D (5 bases). CDR3 size: 15 residues. Germline-derived CDR1 and CDR2 are SGHTA and FQGNSA. Trimming left V 3 bases short and J 4 bases short, with 12 bases between. The CDR3 loop is CASSLRSARTGELFF. CDR3 in DNA: TGTGCCAGCAGCTTGCGTAGCGCGCGCACCGGGGAGCTGTTTTTT. Based on the CDR3 plus reference TRBV7-2 and TRBJ2-2, the full variable domain is GAGVSQSPSNKVTEKGKDVELRCDPISGHTALYWYRQSLGQGLEFLIYFQGNSAPDKSGLPSDRFSAERTGGSVSTLTIQRTQQEDSAVYLCASSLRSARTGELFFGEGSRLTVL.

This CDR3 is CASSQEQGGNTGELFF. CDR3 nucleotide sequence: TGCGCCAGCAGCCAAGAGCAGGGGGGAAACACCGGGGAGCTGTTTTTT. The chain couples TRBV4-1 to TRBJ2-2; weak D call: TRBD1 (7 bases). V shed 0 bases and J shed 2 bases, with 10 bases lying between them. Germline CDR1 reads MGHRA; CDR2 reads YSYEKL. The CDR3 totals 16 residues.

The chain links TRBV7-8 to TRBJ2-7; 9 bases fit TRBD1. CDR3 length: 18 amino acids. Per the germline V gene, CDR1 is SGHVS and CDR2 is FQNEAQ. J was trimmed by 0 bases and V by 1 base; bases with no gene match: 10. CDR3 nucleotides: TGTGCCAGCAGCTTAGTAGGGACAGGGCAACCAAGCTCCTACGAGCAGTACTTC. It encodes CASSLVGTGQPSSYEQYF. Full variable domain (missing parts from reference TRBV7-8 and TRBJ2-7): GAGVSQSPRYKVAKRGQDVALRCDPISGHVSLFWYQQALGQGPEFLTYFQNEAQLDKSGLPSDRFFAERPEGSVSTLKIQRTQQEDSAVYLCASSLVGTGQPSSYEQYFGPGTRLTVT.

This chain links TRBV14 with TRBJ2-7; D unresolved. V lost 1 base and J lost 6, with 10 bases in between. CDR3 length: 13 residues. From germline, CDR1 is SGHDN and CDR2 FVKESK. The CDR3 DNA follows: TGTGCCAGCAGCCAAGCTATCTCCGGCGAGCAGTACTTC. It encodes CASSQAISGEQYF. Filled out from reference TRBV14 and TRBJ2-7, the complete variable domain reads EAGVTQFPSHSVIEKGQTVTLRCDPISGHDNLYWYRRVMGKEIKFLLHFVKESKQDESGMPNNRFLAERTGGTYSTLKVQPAELEDSGVYFCASSQAISGEQYFGPGTRLTVT.

V and J are TRBV7-8 and TRBJ2-3, with TRBD2 identical over 9 bases. This CDR3 region has 15 residues. The trim removed 8 bases at V and 5 bases at J, leaving 11 bases unmatched. Germline values: CDR1 SGHVS, CDR2 FQNEAQ. The CDR3 region has the DNA TGTGCCAGCGGGAATCCTAGCGGGGTTGAAGATACGCAGTATTTT. Its protein is CASGNPSGVEDTQYF.

The V and J genes are TRBV24-1 and TRBJ2-7, with 8 bases aligning to TRBD2. V was pared by 3 bases and J by 6 bases, with 6 bases of the junction left unmatched. Germline assignment: CDR1 KGHDR and CDR2 SFDVKD. The CDR3 totals 14 residues. The CDR3 sequence: CATSDGTSIGEQYF. CDR3 in DNA: TGTGCCACCAGTGATGGGACTAGTATCGGCGAGCAGTACTTC.

The CDR3 region is CAISVQNTGELFF. The CDR3 region has the DNA TGTGCCATCAGTGTCCAGAACACCGGGGAGCTGTTTTTT. The V gene is TRBV10-3, the J gene TRBJ2-2; D ambiguous. The CDR3 runs 13 residues. Trimming shortened V by 4 bases and J by 1 base, and 4 bases separated the two germline ends. Germline V CDR1 and CDR2: ENHRY, SYGVKD.

At least ten counts were recorded for this clonotype. The chain has TRBV5-8 and TRBJ2-3, with TRBD1 identical over 7 bases. CDR1 and CDR2 (germline): SGHTS, YDEGEE. V lost 0 bases to trimming and J lost 4 bases; unmatched junction nucleotides: 5. This CDR3 has 15 residues. CDR3 coding DNA: TGTGCCAGCAGCTTGGACAGGGGATACGCAGATACGCAGTATTTT. This sequence encodes CASSLDRGYADTQYF.

This clonotype has more than one count but fewer than ten. The V gene is TRBV3-1, the J gene TRBJ2-3, with 10 bases that match TRBD1. CDR3 size: 17 residues. V lost 5 bases to trimming and J lost 6 bases; unmatched junction nucleotides: 14. Germline CDR1 LGHDT, CDR2 YNNKEL (reference sequence). CDR3 residues: CASSYETRQGAGDTQYF. The CDR3 bases are TGTGCCAGCAGCTACGAAACCAGACAGGGGGCGGGGGATACGCAGTATTTT.

This clonotype was counted a single time. V usage is TRBV2 and J usage is TRBJ2-1; TRBD1 aligns across 9 bases. V was pared by 4 bases and J by 2 bases, with 12 bases of the junction left unmatched. The CDR3 is 18 residues long. CDR1 SNHLY and CDR2 FYNNEI come from the germline V gene. CDR3 protein: CASSGLDRGIVTYNEQFF. CDR3 bases: TGTGCCAGCAGTGGTTTGGACAGGGGCATCGTCACCTACAATGAGCAGTTCTTC.

This clonotype was observed a handful of times. The J gene is TRBJ1-2, the V gene TRBV15, with TRBD1 identical over 8 bases. The CDR3 is made up of 17 amino acids. Germline V gene data show CDR1 as LNHNV and CDR2 as YYDKDF (reference sequence). V was pared by 5 bases and J by 7 bases, with 18 bases of the junction left unmatched. CDR3 protein: CATSQDRASHIVGGYTF. Written as DNA, the CDR3 is TGTGCCACCAGCCAGGACAGGGCAAGTCATATAGTAGGTGGCTACACCTTC.

V gene TRBV4-1 combines with J gene TRBJ1-2; weak D call: TRBD1 (5 bases). The CDR3 length is 17 residues. V was clipped by 4 bases and J by 0 bases, with 18 bases between them. Per germline, CDR1 MGHRA and CDR2 YSYEKL. The CDR3 is CASSPQTLGLANYGYTF. Written as DNA, the CDR3 is TGCGCCAGCAGCCCTCAAACCCTGGGGCTAGCTAACTATGGCTACACCTTC.

This clonotype has just a few counts. The chain combines TRBV5-5 with TRBJ1-1; 8 bases line up with TRBD1. The CDR3 is 14 amino acids. J was trimmed by 3 bases and V by 6 bases; bases with no gene match: 7. Per germline, CDR1 SGHKS and CDR2 YYEKEE (reference sequence). The CDR3 sequence: CASNRGIVDTEAFF. DNA for the CDR3: TGTGCCAGCAACAGGGGGATTGTGGACACTGAAGCTTTCTTT.

The chain has TRBV4-3 and TRBJ2-3; 12 nucleotides agree with TRBD2. The trim removed 0 bases at V and 5 bases at J, leaving 3 bases unmatched. The CDR3 has 16 residues. Germline V gene lookup returns CDR1 LGHNA and CDR2 YSLEER. The CDR3 spells CASSQEGLAGLDTQYF. CDR3 in DNA: TGCGCCAGCAGCCAAGAGGGACTAGCGGGCTTAGATACGCAGTATTTT.